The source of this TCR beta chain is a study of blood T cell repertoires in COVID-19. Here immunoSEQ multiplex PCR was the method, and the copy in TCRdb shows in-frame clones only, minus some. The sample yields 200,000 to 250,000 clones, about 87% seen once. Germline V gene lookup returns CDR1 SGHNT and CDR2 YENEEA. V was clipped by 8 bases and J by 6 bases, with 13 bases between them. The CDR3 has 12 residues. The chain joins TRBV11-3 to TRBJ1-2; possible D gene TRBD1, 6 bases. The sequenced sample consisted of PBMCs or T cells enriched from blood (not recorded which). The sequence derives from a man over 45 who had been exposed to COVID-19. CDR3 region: CASEGQRDGYTF. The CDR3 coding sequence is TGTGCCAGCGAAGGACAGAGGGATGGCTACACCTTC.